Below are 18 T cell receptor beta chains sequenced from a single sample in a study of OX40 agonist ivuxolimab in advanced cancers. Sequencing was performed with immunoSEQ multiplex PCR; in TCRdb, only in-frame clones are kept and a portion is missing. The table has 43,000 or so clones, about 86% seen once; the top ten hold about 35%. The sample here was CD4+ or CD8+ T cells sorted from blood, taken in a trial of the OX40 agonist ivuxolimab. Receptor source: an adult with an advanced solid tumor such as melanoma, head and neck, liver or kidney cancer.

The table lists this clone with a count of one. The CDR3 protein is CASSYDPTRQGSGSPLHF. As DNA, the CDR3 is TGTGCCAGCAGTTATGACCCGACCCGACAGGGTTCGGGCTCACCCCTCCACTTT. This chain uses TRBV27 with TRBJ1-6, with 7 nucleotides matching TRBD1. CDR3 size: 18 residues. V lost 4 bases and J lost 10; bases outside the gene matches: 19. Germline V lookup: CDR1 MNHEY, CDR2 SMNVEV (reference sequence).

CDR3 amino acids: CASSLRVKNEQFF. In DNA form, the CDR3 reads TGCGCCAGCAGCCTCAGGGTTAAGAATGAGCAGTTCTTC. This chain connects TRBV5-1 to TRBJ2-1; D perhaps matches TRBD1 (5 bases). This CDR3 comprises 13 residues. The V gene's germline CDR1 is SGHRS and CDR2 YFSETQ. V was trimmed by 4 bases and J by 7 bases, leaving 12 bases between them.

The chain uses TRBV28 and TRBJ1-2, with 8 bases aligning to TRBD1. The CDR3 has 14 residues. V was pared by 6 bases and J by 4 bases, with 7 bases of the junction left unmatched. Looked up from germline, CDR1 is MDHEN and CDR2 is SYDVKM. The CDR3: CASSQLQGAYGYTF. CDR3 bases: TGTGCCAGCAGCCAACTGCAGGGGGCCTATGGCTACACCTTC.

This clone was seen a single time. The chain recombines TRBV18 with TRBJ1-2, with D maybe TRBD1 (5 bases). The CDR3 runs 13 residues. Trimming shortened V by 4 bases and J by 4 bases, and 10 bases separated the two germline ends. Germline V gene sequence: CDR1 KGHSH, CDR2 LQKENI. The CDR3 coding sequence is TGTGCCAGCTCACAGGACAAAGCCTATGGCTACACCTTC. Translation: CASSQDKAYGYTF.

V usage is TRBV9 and J usage is TRBJ2-3; D assignment may be TRBD1 or TRBD2 (5 bases each). The CDR3 totals 15 residues. CDR1 and CDR2 (germline): SGDLS, YYNGEE. V was trimmed by 0 bases and J by 3 bases, leaving 11 bases between them. In nucleotides, the CDR3 is TGTGCCAGCAGCGTAGGGGGGTTGAGGACAGATACGCAGTATTTT. Translation: CASSVGGLRTDTQYF.

This CDR3 reads CASSLERQETQYF. CDR3 sequence (DNA): TGCGCCAGCAGCTTGGAACGTCAAGAGACCCAGTACTTC. The V call is TRBV5-1, the J call TRBJ2-5; no clear D. CDR1 and CDR2 (germline): SGHRS, YFSETQ. Between the trimmed V and J ends, which lost 0 bases and 2 bases, there was a span of 5 bases. CDR3 length: 13 amino acids.

This clone was counted between two and nine times. The J gene is TRBJ2-7, the V gene TRBV28, with TRBD1 matching over 7 bases. Germline CDR1 is MDHEN and CDR2 is SYDVKM. CDR3 length equals 14 residues. Trimming at V came to 5 bases and at J to 1 base, leaving 5 bases not matched to a gene. The CDR3 nucleotides read TGTGCCAGCAGTGTGACAGGGCCTTCCTACGAGCAGTACTTC. Translating it yields CASSVTGPSYEQYF.

The chain is built from TRBV6-4 and TRBJ1-1, with D perhaps TRBD1 (6 bases). Trimming left V 6 bases short and J 1 base short, with 6 bases between. The CDR3 contains 12 residues. Germline loops: CDR1 MRHNA, CDR2 SNTAGT. CDR3 in amino acids: CASRGQNTEAFF. The CDR3 DNA follows: TGTGCCAGCAGGGGACAGAACACTGAAGCTTTCTTT.

The CDR3 here is CASSASGSSYNEQFF. CDR3 DNA: TGTGCCAGCAGCGCTAGCGGAAGCTCCTACAATGAGCAGTTCTTC. The chain carries TRBV7-9 and TRBJ2-1, with 7 bases that match TRBD2. The CDR3 extends over 15 amino acids. Germline CDR1 reads SEHNR; CDR2 reads FQNEAQ (reference sequence). The V gene end was trimmed by 5 bases and the J gene end by 0 bases; junction bases not matched to a gene: 4.

CDR3 DNA sequence: TGTGCCACCAGCAGAGATCTGGGGCAGGGGGAAGAGACCCAGTACTTC. This translates into CATSRDLGQGEETQYF. The V call is TRBV15, the J call TRBJ2-5; 7 bases match TRBD1. The length of the CDR3 is 16 residues. Unmatched junction bases numbered 7, after V lost 0 bases and J lost 3 bases. Germline V lookup: CDR1 LNHNV, CDR2 YYDKDF (reference sequence).

This chain joins TRBV11-2 and TRBJ2-5; the D gene is possibly TRBD1 (5 bases). The CDR3 extends over 13 amino acids. Trimming pared 11 bases from V and 5 bases from J, leaving 18 bases between. Germline CDR1 SGHAT, CDR2 FQNNGV. Here the CDR3 reads CADAVRPGETQYF. The DNA of the CDR3 is TGTGCCGATGCGGTCAGGCCAGGGGAGACCCAGTACTTC.

This clone appeared a few times. The chain joins TRBV5-6 to TRBJ1-6, with 9 bases that match TRBD1. This CDR3 spans 14 amino acids. Trimming took 4 bases from V and 8 from J; bases not matched to a gene: 4. CDR1 is SGHDT, CDR2 YYEEEE, per germline. The CDR3 coding sequence is TGTGCCAGCAGCCAACAGGGGGCGGATTCACCCCTCCACTTT. Protein sequence: CASSQQGADSPLHF.

This sequence joins TRBV9 and TRBJ2-3, with 7 bases that match TRBD1. V lost 2 bases to trimming and J lost 2 bases; unmatched junction nucleotides: 2. The germline V gene encodes CDR1 SGDLS and CDR2 YYNGEE. The CDR3 length is 14 residues. This CDR3 is CASSVQGDTDTQYF. In DNA, the CDR3 is TGTGCCAGCAGCGTTCAGGGGGACACAGATACGCAGTATTTT.

The V call is TRBV5-1, the J call TRBJ2-1, with 8 nucleotides matching TRBD2. After removal of 1 base from V and 6 bases from J, the junction contained 15 bases not matched to a gene. From germline, CDR1 is SGHRS and CDR2 YFSETQ. This CDR3 spans 18 amino acids. The CDR3 region is CASSLLAGGFPTANEQFF. The CDR3 DNA reads as TGCGCCAGCAGCTTGCTTGCGGGAGGTTTCCCTACGGCCAATGAGCAGTTCTTC.

The chain carries TRBV6-6 and TRBJ2-7; tentative D call: TRBD1 (6 bases). This CDR3 comprises 14 residues. In germline, CDR1 is MNHNY, CDR2 SVGAGI (reference sequence). Between the trimmed V and J ends, which lost 5 bases and 2 bases, there was a span of 13 bases. The CDR3 coding sequence is TGTGCCAGCAGTACCACAGGGCAAACCTACGAGCAGTACTTC. This sequence encodes CASSTTGQTYEQYF.

V gene TRBV28 combines with J gene TRBJ2-6; D ambiguous. Germline values: CDR1 MDHEN, CDR2 SYDVKM. Trimming left V 3 bases short and J 4 bases short, with 10 bases between. This CDR3 region has 15 residues. The CDR3, as DNA: TGTGCCAGCAGTTTTAGCCCACGCGGGGCCAACGTCCTGACTTTC. As protein: CASSFSPRGANVLTF.

The chain carries TRBV10-2 and TRBJ1-4; D unclear. V was clipped by 5 bases and J by 8 bases, with 9 bases between them. This CDR3 spans 12 amino acids. Germline loops: CDR1 WSHSY, CDR2 SAAADI. CDR3 loop: CASSPVGEKLFF. The CDR3 region has the DNA TGCGCCAGCAGTCCGGTGGGCGAAAAACTGTTTTTT.

V gene TRBV18 combines with J gene TRBJ2-5; TRBD2 agrees at 8 bases. The CDR3 is 17 amino acids. The junction had 9 bases not matched to a gene; V was cut back by 3 bases and J by 0 bases. Germline V gives CDR1 KGHSH, CDR2 LQKENI. The CDR3 spells CASSPQAGVGYQETQYF. The CDR3 bases are TGTGCCAGCTCACCTCAAGCGGGAGTAGGGTACCAAGAGACCCAGTACTTC. The full variable domain, in which reference TRBV18 and TRBJ2-5 provide the parts outside the CDR3, is NAGVMQNPRHLVRRRGQEARLRCSPMKGHSHVYWYRQLPEEGLKFMVYLQKENIIDESGMPKERFSAEFPKEGPSILRIQQVVRGDSAAYFCASSPQAGVGYQETQYFGPGTRLLVL.